The 15 T cell receptor beta chains listed next were all sequenced from one sample in a study of regulatory dendritic cells for organ transplantation. Antigens of these TCRs are unknown. Sorted T cells were CFSE-labeled and cultured less than 6 days with allogeneic regulatory or mature dendritic cells at 1:10. Method: immunoSEQ multiplex PCR; TCRdb's copy keeps in-frame clones and lacks some. The sample records approximately 10,000 clones, roughly 89% being singletons. Input material: naive CD8+ T cells from blood cultured with dendritic cells. Subset indicated: CD45RA+ naive T cells. These receptors were collected from a human donor in good health.

The V gene is TRBV10-2, the J gene TRBJ2-1; D is perhaps TRBD2 (5 bases). The germline V gene has CDR1 WSHSY and CDR2 SAAADI. The CDR3 covers 15 residues. V was clipped by 3 bases and J by 7 bases, with 16 bases between them. CDR3 region: CASSDLWDSGNEQFF. The CDR3 DNA sequence: TGCGCCAGCAGTGATCTTTGGGATTCGGGGAATGAGCAGTTCTTC.

V and J are TRBV7-9 and TRBJ2-5; TRBD2 agrees at 7 bases. The DNA end is a closer match to TRBJ2-7, so the J assignment may be wrong. The CDR3 has 18 amino acids. Germline CDR1 SEHNR, CDR2 FQNEAQ (reference sequence). CDR3 nucleotides: TGTGCCAGCAGCGACCACCCGACAGACCGATGGACTAGCTACGAGCAGTACTTC. As protein: CASSDHPTDRWTSYEQYF.

The chain employs TRBV15 and TRBJ2-1; either TRBD1 or TRBD2 may fit D (5 bases each). V was pared by 2 bases and J by 5 bases, with 13 bases between. Germline lookup yields CDR1 LNHNV and CDR2 YYDKDF (reference sequence). CDR3 size: 15 residues. CDR3 loop: CATSRSRDANNEQFF. CDR3 nucleotides: TGTGCCACCAGCAGAAGTAGGGACGCAAACAATGAGCAGTTCTTC. Filled out from reference TRBV15 and TRBJ2-1, the complete variable domain reads DAMVIQNPRYQVTQFGKPVTLSCSQTLNHNVMYWYQQKSSQAPKLLFHYYDKDFNNEADTPDNFQSRRPNTSFCFLDIRSPGLGDTAMYLCATSRSRDANNEQFFGPGTRLTVL.

The V call is TRBV6-6, the J call TRBJ1-5; D unclear. CDR1 MNHNY and CDR2 SVGAGI come from the germline V gene (reference sequence). V lost 4 bases and J 1 base, leaving 11 bases between the germline ends. This CDR3 has 15 residues. CDR3 in DNA: TGTGCCAGCAGTTTCACCCCGGGGAGCAATCAGCCCCAGCATTTT. Translated: CASSFTPGSNQPQHF.

The rearrangement joins TRBV27 to TRBJ2-5, with 9 bases lining up with TRBD2. The CDR3 runs 17 residues. After removal of 4 bases from V and 5 bases from J, the junction contained 14 bases not matched to a gene. Germline V CDR1 and CDR2: MNHEY, SMNVEV (reference sequence). CDR3 nucleotide sequence: TGTGCCAGCAGTTCTCCCCCCCCGCTAGCGGGACAGGAGACCCAGTACTTC. Encoded protein: CASSSPPPLAGQETQYF.

This clone was observed a few times. The V call is TRBV27, the J call TRBJ2-5; D is perhaps TRBD1 (8 bases). V was shortened by 4 bases and J by 5 bases, with 20 bases between the two germline ends. The CDR3 contains 16 residues. In germline, CDR1 is MNHEY, CDR2 SMNVEV (reference sequence). The CDR3 DNA is TGTGCCAGCAGTTCTCTAACAGGGGGGGCGACGGAGACCCAGTACTTC. It codes for CASSSLTGGATETQYF.

This chain connects TRBV9 to TRBJ1-1; D is ambiguous. The CDR3 is 13 residues long. Germline CDR1 is SGDLS and CDR2 is YYNGEE. V lost 0 bases and J 4 bases, leaving 7 bases between the germline ends. The CDR3 region is CASSVEVSTEAFF. The CDR3 DNA reads TGTGCCAGCAGCGTAGAGGTGAGCACTGAAGCTTTCTTT. Using reference TRBV9 and TRBJ1-1 for the parts outside the CDR3, the full variable domain is DSGVTQTPKHLITATGQRVTLRCSPRSGDLSVYWYQQSLDQGLQFLIQYYNGEERAKGNILERFSAQQFPDLHSELNLSSLELGDSALYFCASSVEVSTEAFFGQGTRLTVV.

This chain uses TRBV5-1 with TRBJ2-1, with 7 bases aligning to TRBD2. The V gene end was trimmed by 3 bases and the J gene end by 0 bases; junction bases not matched to a gene: 18. The CDR3 spans 20 residues. Germline CDR1 is SGHRS and CDR2 is YFSETQ. The CDR3 loop is CASSSWPPWEGSSSYNEQFF. The CDR3 nucleotides are TGCGCCAGCAGCTCTTGGCCCCCCTGGGAGGGGTCTAGCTCCTACAATGAGCAGTTCTTC.

The CDR3 DNA follows: TGTGCCAGCAGCTTGGACTCTGCTAATGAGCAGTTCTTC. It yields the protein CASSLDSANEQFF. The chain recombines TRBV13 with TRBJ2-1, with a possible D match to TRBD2 (5 bases). V lost 3 bases to trimming and J lost 7 bases, with 10 bases between them. The CDR3 has 13 amino acids. Germline CDR1 PRHDT, CDR2 FYEKMQ (reference sequence).

The rearrangement links TRBV7-8 to TRBJ2-1, with TRBD2 identical over 7 bases. The CDR3 runs 16 residues. V lost 2 bases to trimming and J lost 12 bases; unmatched junction nucleotides: 16. Germline CDR1 reads SGHVS; CDR2 reads FQNEAQ. In DNA form, the CDR3 reads TGTGCCAGCAGCTTAATAATGGGTTCTAGCGGCGGCTCGCAGTTCTTC. Translating it yields CASSLIMGSSGGSQFF. The whole variable domain, filled in from reference TRBV7-8 and TRBJ2-1, reads GAGVSQSPRYKVAKRGQDVALRCDPISGHVSLFWYQQALGQGPEFLTYFQNEAQLDKSGLPSDRFFAERPEGSVSTLKIQRTQQEDSAVYLCASSLIMGSSGGSQFFGPGTRLTVL.

This chain uses TRBV9 with TRBJ1-2; no clear D. The CDR3 has 10 residues. The V and J ends lost 3 bases and 7 bases respectively, with 4 bases between them. Germline CDR1 and CDR2: SGDLS and YYNGEE. The CDR3: CASSGAGYTF. The CDR3 bases are TGTGCCAGCAGCGGCGCTGGCTACACCTTC. Variable domain in full (rest from reference TRBV9 and TRBJ1-2): DSGVTQTPKHLITATGQRVTLRCSPRSGDLSVYWYQQSLDQGLQFLIQYYNGEERAKGNILERFSAQQFPDLHSELNLSSLELGDSALYFCASSGAGYTFGSGTRLTVV.

The CDR3 DNA reads as TGTGCCAGCAGTTGGACTAGCGGGGGGTCAGATACGCAGTATTTT. It yields the protein CASSWTSGGSDTQYF. This rearrangement joins TRBV27 to TRBJ2-3; 14 bases fit TRBD2. V lost 4 bases and J lost 4; bases outside the gene matches: 1. CDR3 length equals 15 residues. Germline CDR1 MNHEY, CDR2 SMNVEV (reference sequence).

The rearrangement links TRBV19 to TRBJ1-2; D perhaps matches TRBD1 (6 bases). CDR3 length equals 15 residues. The V gene lost 4 bases and the J gene lost 3 bases, with 15 bases spanning the gap. Germline CDR1 LNHDA, CDR2 SQIVND (reference sequence). The DNA of the CDR3 is TGTGCCAGTAGTACACCGGGACAACCTGACTATGGCTACACCTTC. Its protein product is CASSTPGQPDYGYTF.

This clone was seen just once. This rearrangement joins TRBV15 to TRBJ2-7, with a tentative D call TRBD1 (6 bases). The ends were cut back, 8 bases at V and 1 base at J, with 12 bases in the middle. The CDR3 runs 13 residues. Germline-derived CDR1 and CDR2 are LNHNV and YYDKDF (reference sequence). The CDR3 sequence is CATSGQRSYEQYF. In DNA, the CDR3 is TGTGCCACCTCGGGACAAAGATCCTACGAGCAGTACTTC. The complete variable domain, with remaining parts taken from reference TRBV15 and TRBJ2-7, reads DAMVIQNPRYQVTQFGKPVTLSCSQTLNHNVMYWYQQKSSQAPKLLFHYYDKDFNNEADTPDNFQSRRPNTSFCFLDIRSPGLGDTAMYLCATSGQRSYEQYFGPGTRLTVT.

The chain combines TRBV11-1 with TRBJ2-1, with D perhaps TRBD2 (6 bases). This CDR3 is built from 16 residues. CDR1 and CDR2 from the germline V gene are SGHAT and FQDESV (reference sequence). Trimming shortened V by 6 bases and J by 6 bases, and 21 bases separated the two germline ends. This chain's CDR3 is CASRDPRDLVINEQFF. As DNA, the CDR3 is TGTGCCAGCAGGGATCCACGGGACTTAGTAATCAATGAGCAGTTCTTC. The complete variable domain, with remaining parts taken from reference TRBV11-1 and TRBJ2-1, reads EAEVAQSPRYKITEKSQAVAFWCDPISGHATLYWYRQILGQGPELLVQFQDESVVDDSQLPKDRFSAERLKGVDSTLKIQPAELGDSAMYLCASRDPRDLVINEQFFGPGTRLTVL.